Each of the 10 T cell receptor beta chains below was sequenced from the same sample in a study of T cells in women clearing cervical HPV infection. Sequencing used immunoSEQ multiplex PCR; TCRdb keeps in-frame clones, though not all of them. This table holds tens of thousands of clones. The sample comprised blood buffy coat. These receptors were taken from a woman between 18 and 70 years old with a cervical HPV16 infection that either progressed to CIN3+ or cleared (not recorded which).

The CDR3 bases that were read are TGTGCCAGCAGTGTCCGGACAGGACCTCCCTCCTACGAG. Encoded protein: CASSVRTGPPSYE. The entire CDR3 is CASSVRTGPPSYEQYF. V gene TRBV2 combines with J gene TRBJ2-7; TRBD1 agrees at 7 bases. With the read ending 3 residues before the CDR3 end, the germline J gene is used to fill in that end. V was clipped by 4 bases and J by 0 bases; unmatched bases: 9. Germline V CDR1 and CDR2: SNHLY, FYNNEI. This CDR3 is 16 amino acids long.

With respect to this clone: The read is 3 residues too short to cover the CDR3 end, so that end is filled in from the germline J gene. V gene TRBV5-1 combines with J gene TRBJ2-4; 11 nucleotides match TRBD2. CDR1 is SGHRS and CDR2 is YFSETQ in the germline V gene. The V segment lost 0 bases and the J segment 3 bases; nucleotides outside the gene matches: 2. The CDR3 consists of 16 residues. CDR3 sequence: CASSLGLAGIKNIQYF. Incomplete CDR3 DNA: TGCGCCAGCAGCTTGGGACTAGCGGGGATCAAAAACATT.

For this clone: The CDR3 is cut off 3 residues early in the read; its end comes from the germline J gene. J is TRBJ2-4 and V is TRBV7-9; TRBD1 matches at 7 bases. The CDR3 spans 13 residues. The germline gives CDR1 SEHNR, CDR2 FQNEAQ (reference sequence). The CDR3 bases that were read are TGTGCCAGCAGCCCCCGGGACAGCTATGGT. Its protein product is CASSPRDSYG. Given in full, the CDR3 is CASSPRDSYGQYF.

As to this clone: The read stops 3 residues short of the end of the CDR3; the missing end is completed from the germline J gene. This rearrangement joins TRBV19 to TRBJ1-2; D uncertain. V was shortened by 4 bases and J by 5 bases, with 14 bases between the two germline ends. Germline CDR1 is LNHDA and CDR2 is SQIVND (reference sequence). The CDR3 totals 14 residues. The sequenced CDR3 bases are TGTGCCAGTAGTACCTTACAGCTGACGTATGGC. This gives the protein CASSTLQLTYG. The whole CDR3 region reads CASSTLQLTYGYTF.

With regard to this clone: The observed sequence ends 3 residues before the CDR3 terminus, with the missing tail filled in from the germline J gene. The chain combines TRBV18 with TRBJ1-2, with 8 bases lining up with TRBD1. V was pared by 2 bases and J by 5 bases, with 4 bases of the junction left unmatched. The CDR3 loop spans 14 amino acids. Per the germline V gene, CDR1 is KGHSH and CDR2 is LQKENI. The CDR3 DNA, read in part, is TGTGCCAGCTCACCAATGACAGGGGCTTATGGC. This translates into CASSPMTGAYG. The whole CDR3 reads CASSPMTGAYGYTF.

To note about this clone: The CDR3 is cut off 3 residues early in the read; its end comes from the germline J gene. V is TRBV19 and J is TRBJ2-1; D is uncertain. Per the germline V gene, CDR1 is LNHDA and CDR2 is SQIVND (reference sequence). Trimming shortened V by 5 bases and J by 5 bases, and 13 bases separated the two germline ends. The CDR3 loop spans 14 amino acids. CDR3 loop: CASSPMSPNNEQFF. The sequenced part of the CDR3 DNA is TGTGCCAGTAGTCCCATGAGCCCTAACAATGAG.

On this clone: Compared with germline, one end of the junction differs, possibly owing to a read error. The sequence runs out 3 residues before the end of the CDR3; the remainder is reconstructed from the germline J gene. Other DNA sequences of this sample code for an identical CDR3. This chain links TRBV7-9 with TRBJ1-3, with a tentative D call TRBD1 (5 bases). The CDR3 length is 15 residues. The germline gives CDR1 SEHNR, CDR2 FQNEAQ (reference sequence). The DNA read from the CDR3 is TGTGCCAGCAGCTTATCACAGGTGCTAGGAAACACA. It encodes CASSLSQVLGNT. The whole CDR3 reads CASSLSQVLGNTIYF.

Comments on this clone: The read gets to within 3 residues of the CDR3 end, and the germline J gene fills in the rest. The rearrangement uses TRBV6-1 and TRBJ2-7, with TRBD2 matching 11 bases. V was pared by 1 base and J by 3 bases, with 8 bases of the junction left unmatched. The CDR3 contains 17 residues. The V gene's germline CDR1 is MNHNS and CDR2 SASEGT. CDR3: CASSEGSLLAGVYEQYF. The CDR3 bases that were read are TGTGCCAGCAGTGAAGGCTCCTTACTAGCGGGAGTCTACGAG.

CDR3: CSATVGWGGGRYGYTF. Incomplete CDR3 DNA: TGCAGTGCTACCGTCGGGTGGGGGGGAGGAAGGTATGGC. This chain links TRBV20-1 with TRBJ1-2, with D perhaps matching TRBD1 (5 bases). Sequencing ends 3 residues short of the CDR3 end; the germline J gene provides the rest. The germline V and J ends were trimmed by 4 bases and 5 bases, with 23 bases remaining between them. Germline CDR1 DFQATT, CDR2 SNEGSKA (reference sequence). The CDR3 sequence is 16 residues long.

To note about this clone: Sequencing ends 3 residues short of the CDR3 end; the germline J gene provides the rest. The chain is built from TRBV11-3 and TRBJ2-7, with D unresolved. Germline V CDR1 and CDR2: SGHNT, YENEEA. This CDR3 contains 15 residues. V gave up 0 bases and J gave up 3 bases, with 12 bases separating them. The CDR3 loop is CASSLDGLRSYEQYF. The CDR3 DNA, read in part, is TGTGCCAGCAGCTTAGATGGGCTCAGGAGCTACGAG.